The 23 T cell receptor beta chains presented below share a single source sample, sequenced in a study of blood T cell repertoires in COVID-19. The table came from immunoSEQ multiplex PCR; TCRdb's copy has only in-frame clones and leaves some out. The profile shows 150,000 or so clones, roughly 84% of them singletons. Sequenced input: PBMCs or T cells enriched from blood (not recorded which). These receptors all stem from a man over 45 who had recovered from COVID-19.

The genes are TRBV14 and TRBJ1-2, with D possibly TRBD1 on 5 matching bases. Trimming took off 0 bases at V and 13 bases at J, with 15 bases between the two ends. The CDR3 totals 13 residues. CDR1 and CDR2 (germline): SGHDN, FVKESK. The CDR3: CASSQENHRLLTF. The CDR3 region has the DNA TGTGCCAGCAGCCAAGAAAACCACAGGTTACTCACCTTC.

DNA for the CDR3: TGTGCCAGCAGCTTGGACACGTTACCCTACACTGAAGCTTTCTTT. Protein sequence: CASSLDTLPYTEAFF. The rearrangement links TRBV7-3 to TRBJ1-1, with D perhaps matching TRBD1 (5 bases). CDR1 SGHTA and CDR2 FQGTGA come from the germline V gene. V was pared by 3 bases and J by 3 bases, with 14 bases between. This CDR3 region has 15 residues.

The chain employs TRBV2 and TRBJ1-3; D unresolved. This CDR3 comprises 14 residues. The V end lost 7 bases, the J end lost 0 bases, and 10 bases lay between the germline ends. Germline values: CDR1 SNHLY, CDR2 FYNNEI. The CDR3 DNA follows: TGTGCCAGCACTACCGAGAGCTCTGGAAACACCATATATTTT. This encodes CASTTESSGNTIYF.

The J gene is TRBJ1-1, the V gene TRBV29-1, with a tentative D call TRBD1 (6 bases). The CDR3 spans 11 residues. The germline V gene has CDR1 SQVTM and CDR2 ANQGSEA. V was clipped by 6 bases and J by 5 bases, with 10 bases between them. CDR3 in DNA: TGCAGCGTCTTCACAGGGACTGAAGCTTTCTTT. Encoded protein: CSVFTGTEAFF.

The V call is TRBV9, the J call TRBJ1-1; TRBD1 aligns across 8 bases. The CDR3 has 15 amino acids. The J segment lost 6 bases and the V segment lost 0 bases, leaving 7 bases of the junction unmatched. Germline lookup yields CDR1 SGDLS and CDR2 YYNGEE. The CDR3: CASSVVPGGIAEAFF. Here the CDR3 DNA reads TGTGCCAGCAGCGTAGTGCCAGGGGGCATCGCTGAAGCTTTCTTT.

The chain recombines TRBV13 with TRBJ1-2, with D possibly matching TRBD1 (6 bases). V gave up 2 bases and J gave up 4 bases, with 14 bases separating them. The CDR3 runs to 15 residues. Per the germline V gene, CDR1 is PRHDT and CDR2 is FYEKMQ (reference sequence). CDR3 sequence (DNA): TGTGCCAGCAGCTTAAATCAGGGGCTCGGCTATGGCTACACCTTC. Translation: CASSLNQGLGYGYTF.

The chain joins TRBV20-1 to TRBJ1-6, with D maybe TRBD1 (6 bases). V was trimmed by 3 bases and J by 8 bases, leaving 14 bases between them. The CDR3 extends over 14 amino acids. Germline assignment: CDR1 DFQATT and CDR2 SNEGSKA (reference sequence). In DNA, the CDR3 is TGCAGTGCTAGTGGGGGGCTTTGGGATTCACCCCTCCACTTT. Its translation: CSASGGLWDSPLHF.

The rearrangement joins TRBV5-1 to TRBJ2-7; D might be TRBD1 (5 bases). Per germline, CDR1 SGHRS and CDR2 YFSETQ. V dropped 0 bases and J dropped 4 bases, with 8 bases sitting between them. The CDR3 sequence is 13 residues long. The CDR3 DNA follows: TGCGCCAGCAGCTTGGGGGGCATGTACGAGCAGTACTTC. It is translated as CASSLGGMYEQYF.

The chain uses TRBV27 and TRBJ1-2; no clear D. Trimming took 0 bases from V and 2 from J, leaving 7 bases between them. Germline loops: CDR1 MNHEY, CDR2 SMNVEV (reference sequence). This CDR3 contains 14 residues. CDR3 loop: CASSLSGGNYGYTF. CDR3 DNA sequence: TGTGCCAGCAGTTTATCGGGCGGGAACTATGGCTACACCTTC.

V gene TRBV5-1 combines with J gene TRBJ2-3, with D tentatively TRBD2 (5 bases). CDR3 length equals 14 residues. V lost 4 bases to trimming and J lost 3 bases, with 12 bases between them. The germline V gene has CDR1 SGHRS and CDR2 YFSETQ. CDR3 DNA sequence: TGCGCCAGCAGCGTCACGGGATGGACAGATACGCAGTATTTT. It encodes CASSVTGWTDTQYF.

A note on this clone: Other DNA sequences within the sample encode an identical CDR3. This CDR3 is CASSLSRNTEAFF. The CDR3 nucleotides are TGTGCCAGCAGTTTGTCCAGGAACACTGAAGCTTTCTTT. This sequence joins TRBV12-3 or TRBV12-4 and TRBJ1-1; no clear D gene. Trimming pared 3 bases from V and 1 base from J, leaving 6 bases between. The CDR3 is 13 amino acids.

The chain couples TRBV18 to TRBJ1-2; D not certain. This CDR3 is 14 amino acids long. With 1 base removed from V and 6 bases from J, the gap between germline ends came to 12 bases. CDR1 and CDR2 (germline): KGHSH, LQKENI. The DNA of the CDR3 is TGTGCCAGCTCACCACGTTCCGGAACAGATGGCTACACCTTC. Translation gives CASSPRSGTDGYTF.

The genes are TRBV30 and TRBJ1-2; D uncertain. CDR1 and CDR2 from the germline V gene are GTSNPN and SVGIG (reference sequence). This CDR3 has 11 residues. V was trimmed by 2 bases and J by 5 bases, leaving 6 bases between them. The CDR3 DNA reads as TGTGCCTGGAGTTTGGCTTATGGCTACACCTTC. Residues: CAWSLAYGYTF.

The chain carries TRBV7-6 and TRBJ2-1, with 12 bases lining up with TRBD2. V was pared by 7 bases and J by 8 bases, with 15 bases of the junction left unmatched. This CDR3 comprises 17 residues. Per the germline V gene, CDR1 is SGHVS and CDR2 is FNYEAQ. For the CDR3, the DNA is TGTGCCAGCACCTATAGCATGGCTAGCGGGGGGGCCGATGAGCAGTTCTTC. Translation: CASTYSMASGGADEQFF.

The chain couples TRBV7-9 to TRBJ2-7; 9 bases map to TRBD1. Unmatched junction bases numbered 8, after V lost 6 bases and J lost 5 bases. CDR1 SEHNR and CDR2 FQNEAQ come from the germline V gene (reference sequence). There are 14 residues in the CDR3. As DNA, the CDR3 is TGTGCCAGCAGTTTCGAGGGACAGGGAAACGAGCAGTACTTC. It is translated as CASSFEGQGNEQYF.

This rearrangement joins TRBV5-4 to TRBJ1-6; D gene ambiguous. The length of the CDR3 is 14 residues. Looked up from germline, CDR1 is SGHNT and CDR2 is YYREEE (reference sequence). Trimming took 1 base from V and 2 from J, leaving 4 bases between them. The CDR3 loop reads CASSLPTYNSPLHF. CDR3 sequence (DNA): TGTGCCAGCAGCTTGCCCACCTATAATTCACCCCTCCACTTT. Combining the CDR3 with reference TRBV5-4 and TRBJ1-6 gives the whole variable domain ETGVTQSPTHLIKTRGQQVTLRCSSQSGHNTVSWYQQALGQGPQFIFQYYREEENGRGNFPPRFSGLQFPNYSSELNVNALELDDSALYLCASSLPTYNSPLHFGNGTRLTVT.

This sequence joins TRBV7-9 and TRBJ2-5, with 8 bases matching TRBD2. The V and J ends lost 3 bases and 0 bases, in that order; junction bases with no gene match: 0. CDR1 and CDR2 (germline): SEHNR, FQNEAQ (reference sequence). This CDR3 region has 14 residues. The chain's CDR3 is CASSFSGNQETQYF. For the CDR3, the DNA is TGTGCCAGCAGCTTTAGCGGGAACCAAGAGACCCAGTACTTC.

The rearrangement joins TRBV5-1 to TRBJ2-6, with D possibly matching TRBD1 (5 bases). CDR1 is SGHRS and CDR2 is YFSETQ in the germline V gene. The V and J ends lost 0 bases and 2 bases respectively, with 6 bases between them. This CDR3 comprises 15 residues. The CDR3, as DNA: TGCGCCAGCAGCTTGGAAGGGGCTGGGGCCAACGTCCTGACTTTC. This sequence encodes CASSLEGAGANVLTF.

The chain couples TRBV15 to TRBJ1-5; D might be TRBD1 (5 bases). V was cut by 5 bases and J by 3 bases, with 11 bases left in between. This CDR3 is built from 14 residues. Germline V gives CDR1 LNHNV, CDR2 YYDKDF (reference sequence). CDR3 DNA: TGTGCCACCAGCCGACAAGGACACAATCAGCCCCAGCATTTT. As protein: CATSRQGHNQPQHF. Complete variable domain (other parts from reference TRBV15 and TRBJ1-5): DAMVIQNPRYQVTQFGKPVTLSCSQTLNHNVMYWYQQKSSQAPKLLFHYYDKDFNNEADTPDNFQSRRPNTSFCFLDIRSPGLGDTAMYLCATSRQGHNQPQHFGDGTRLSIL.

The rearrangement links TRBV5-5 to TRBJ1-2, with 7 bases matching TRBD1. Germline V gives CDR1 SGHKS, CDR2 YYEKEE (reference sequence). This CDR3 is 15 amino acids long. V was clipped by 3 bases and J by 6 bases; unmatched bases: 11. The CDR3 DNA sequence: TGTGCCAGCAGCTCAAGACCGGGACAGAGGCATGGCTACACCTTC. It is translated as CASSSRPGQRHGYTF.

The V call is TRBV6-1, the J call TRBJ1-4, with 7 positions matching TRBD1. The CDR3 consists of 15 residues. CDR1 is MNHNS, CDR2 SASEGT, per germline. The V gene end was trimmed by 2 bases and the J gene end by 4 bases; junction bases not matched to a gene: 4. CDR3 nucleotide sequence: TGTGCCAGCAGTGAACTGGGACAGCTTAATGAAAAACTGTTTTTT. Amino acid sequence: CASSELGQLNEKLFF.

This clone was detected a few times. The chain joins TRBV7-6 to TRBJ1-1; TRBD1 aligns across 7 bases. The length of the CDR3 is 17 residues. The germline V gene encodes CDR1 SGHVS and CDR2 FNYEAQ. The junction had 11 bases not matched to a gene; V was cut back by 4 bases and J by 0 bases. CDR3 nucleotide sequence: TGTGCCAGCAGCTCGAAAACAGGGGTCGTCCTGAACACTGAAGCTTTCTTT. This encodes CASSSKTGVVLNTEAFF.

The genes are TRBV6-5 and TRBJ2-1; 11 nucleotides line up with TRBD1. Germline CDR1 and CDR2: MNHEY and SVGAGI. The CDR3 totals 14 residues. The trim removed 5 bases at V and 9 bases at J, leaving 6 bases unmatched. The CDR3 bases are TGTGCCAGCAGTCTACGGACAGGGGGCCTTGAGCAGTTCTTC. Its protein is CASSLRTGGLEQFF.